One and the same sample provided the 27 T cell receptor beta chains below, sequenced in a study of blood T cells in healthy people across ages. Through a sample-barcoded 5' primer and a J-beta primer mix, a second PCR was run for about 7 to 12 cycles. TCRdb re-analysed the 5' RACE reads in MiXCR, keeping a single row per CDR3 protein. The sample gives some 290,000 distinct CDR3 sequences, roughly 26% of which show up once; around 30% is in the top ten. Sequenced input: blood. These receptors originate from a woman in her 70s in good health.

This chain uses TRBV29-1 with TRBJ1-3; the D is unclear. Germline CDR1 SQVTM, CDR2 ANQGSEA. The V end lost 4 bases, the J end lost 6 bases, and 10 bases lay between the germline ends. The CDR3 spans 12 residues. DNA for the CDR3: TGCAGCGTTGTCCGTGCGGAAAACACCATATATTTT. It specifies CSVVRAENTIYF. The variable domain in full, with the rest retrieved from reference TRBV29-1 and TRBJ1-3, is SAVISQKPSRDICQRGTSLTIQCQVDSQVTMMFWYRQQPGQSLTLIATANQGSEATYESGFVIDKFPISRPNLTFSTLTVSNMSPEDSSIYLCSVVRAENTIYFGEGSWLTVV.

A note on this clonotype: A read error may account for a junction end that differs from germline. This sequence joins TRBV2 and TRBJ2-5; D remains unclear. Germline V gives CDR1 SNHLY, CDR2 FYNNEI. This CDR3 comprises 12 residues. The CDR3 loop is CAGSFYGETQYF. DNA for the CDR3: TGTGCCGGCAGTTTTTACGGAGAGACCCAGTACTTC.

This chain joins TRBV15 and TRBJ2-1, with 9 positions matching TRBD2. The DNA end lines up better with TRBJ2-5; the J call may be wrong. Looked up from germline, CDR1 is LNHNV and CDR2 is YYDKDF (reference sequence). CDR3 length: 14 amino acids. DNA for the CDR3: TGTGCCACCTCCCTAGCGGGAAGGTTTGAGACCCAGTACTTC. Its translation is CATSLAGRFETQYF.

Remarks on this clonotype: A much larger clone differs by one base, so this may be a read error. The chain has TRBV20-1 and TRBJ1-1, with a weak D call TRBD1 (6 bases). This CDR3 has 14 amino acids. Germline CDR1 reads DFQATT; CDR2 reads SNEGSKA (reference sequence). The CDR3, as DNA: TGCGGTGCCCCTGGGGGGGCCCGAAACACTGAAGCTTTCTTT. It yields the protein CGAPGGARNTEAFF.

This clonotype has just one count. This sequence joins TRBV10-2 and TRBJ2-1, with 8 nucleotides matching TRBD1. V shed 2 bases and J 4 bases; nucleotides not matched to a gene: 10. Germline V gene sequence: CDR1 WSHSY, CDR2 SAAADI. This CDR3 is built from 17 residues. CDR3 nucleotide sequence: TGCGCCAGCAGTGAGCCCTGGACAGGGCGCGCTTACAATGAGCAGTTCTTC. Translation gives CASSEPWTGRAYNEQFF.

This clonotype was recorded a few times. This chain connects TRBV28 to TRBJ1-5, with D possibly TRBD1 on 5 matching bases. This CDR3 region has 19 residues. Trimming pared 6 bases from V and 0 bases from J, leaving 24 bases between. The germline gives CDR1 MDHEN, CDR2 SYDVKM. The CDR3 DNA follows: TGTGCCAGCAGCCCCGCCCCCCTTAGACAGAGATATAGCAATCAGCCCCAGCATTTT. This gives the protein CASSPAPLRQRYSNQPQHF.

The chain combines TRBV20-1 with TRBJ2-1, with 12 nucleotides matching TRBD2. CDR3 length: 14 residues. Germline loops: CDR1 DFQATT, CDR2 SNEGSKA (reference sequence). Trimming cost V 5 bases and J 6 bases; bases outside gene matches: 5. This CDR3 reads CSAWTSGKVNEQFF. DNA for the CDR3: TGCAGTGCTTGGACTAGCGGGAAGGTCAATGAGCAGTTCTTC.

In its sample, this clonotype was seen a few times. The rearrangement joins TRBV6-5 to TRBJ2-5; D not certain. Trimming removed 1 base from V and 5 bases from J, with 11 bases in between. Germline V gene data show CDR1 as MNHEY and CDR2 as SVGAGI. The CDR3 loop spans 14 amino acids. In nucleotides, the CDR3 is TGTGCCAGCAGTTACTTTCTAGTGACGGAGACCCAGTACTTC. It translates to CASSYFLVTETQYF.

This rearrangement joins TRBV20-1 to TRBJ2-5; 8 nucleotides align to TRBD2. V trimming: 3 bases; J trimming: 1 base; junction bases outside the gene matches: 7. This CDR3 has 15 amino acids. Per germline, CDR1 DFQATT and CDR2 SNEGSKA (reference sequence). CDR3 sequence: CSASWAGGLQETQYF. The CDR3 region has the DNA TGCAGTGCTAGTTGGGCGGGAGGCCTCCAAGAGACCCAGTACTTC.

The rearrangement links TRBV6-1 to TRBJ2-4, with 8 bases matching TRBD2. Germline V lookup: CDR1 MNHNS, CDR2 SASEGT. The CDR3 covers 18 residues. V lost 4 bases, J lost 5 bases, and 16 bases stayed unmatched. The CDR3, as DNA: TGTGCCAGCAGTGCCCAACCTCCGGGACTAGTGGGGCAAAACATTCAGTACTTC. Its protein product is CASSAQPPGLVGQNIQYF.

The rearrangement uses TRBV11-2 and TRBJ2-1; D tentatively fits TRBD1 or TRBD2 (5 bases each). Looked up from germline, CDR1 is SGHAT and CDR2 is FQNNGV. The ends were cut back, 2 bases at V and 0 bases at J, with 29 bases in the middle. This CDR3 is 22 amino acids long. Written as DNA, the CDR3 is TGTGCCAGCAGCTTACCCTTTTTTCCGGGACCGAGTTTAATCAGCTCCTACAATGAGCAGTTCTTC. It codes for CASSLPFFPGPSLISSYNEQFF. The full variable domain, in which reference TRBV11-2 and TRBJ2-1 provide the parts outside the CDR3, is EAGVAQSPRYKIIEKRQSVAFWCNPISGHATLYWYQQILGQGPKLLIQFQNNGVVDDSQLPKDRFSAERLKGVDSTLKIQPAKLEDSAVYLCASSLPFFPGPSLISSYNEQFFGPGTRLTVL.

At least ten counts were recorded for this clonotype. V and J are TRBV3-1 and TRBJ2-7; 8 positions match TRBD2. The CDR3 covers 16 residues. Trimming at V came to 4 bases and at J to 4 bases, leaving 12 bases not matched to a gene. Germline V gene sequence: CDR1 LGHDT, CDR2 YNNKEL (reference sequence). In DNA form, the CDR3 reads TGTGCCAGCAGCCCTGGTCCGGGACTAGGGGAATACGAGCAGTACTTC. Protein sequence: CASSPGPGLGEYEQYF.

The chain is built from TRBV12-3 or TRBV12-4 and TRBJ1-5; D is uncertain. V was trimmed by 2 bases and J by 3 bases, leaving 11 bases between them. The CDR3 totals 15 residues. The DNA of the CDR3 is TGTGCCAGCAGTTTATTGGACCTACCCAATCAGCCCCAGCATTTT. Its protein product is CASSLLDLPNQPQHF.

V is TRBV20-1 and J is TRBJ2-3; D gene uncertain. V lost 2 bases, J lost 0 bases, and 9 bases lay in between. This CDR3 has 14 amino acids. Germline values: CDR1 DFQATT, CDR2 SNEGSKA (reference sequence). The CDR3 DNA reads as TGCAGTGCTAGAAAGGACCCTAGCACAGATACGCAGTATTTT. Residues: CSARKDPSTDTQYF.

This clonotype was counted only a few times. V and J are TRBV5-5 and TRBJ2-5; D gene unclear. The CDR3 contains 11 residues. Trimming took 4 bases from V and 11 from J, leaving 12 bases between them. From germline, CDR1 is SGHKS and CDR2 YYEKEE (reference sequence). The CDR3 reads CASSPAVEQYF. For the CDR3, the DNA is TGTGCCAGCAGCCCGGCGGTGGAGCAGTACTTC.

This clonotype was counted only a few times. The chain links TRBV5-1 to TRBJ2-7, with 7 positions matching TRBD1. V lost 4 bases and J lost 4; bases outside the gene matches: 8. The CDR3 contains 14 residues. Germline V gives CDR1 SGHRS, CDR2 YFSETQ. The DNA for the CDR3 is TGCGCCAGCAGCATCGGGACAGAATTTTACGAGCAGTACGTC. This codes for CASSIGTEFYEQYV.

This clonotype was recorded a few times. The rearrangement links TRBV11-2 to TRBJ2-5, with 8 bases fitting TRBD2. Trimming took 0 bases from V and 4 from J; bases not matched to a gene: 10. The CDR3 length is 17 residues. In germline, CDR1 is SGHAT, CDR2 FQNNGV. Written as DNA, the CDR3 is TGTGCCAGCAGCTTAGAGGACATCAGCGGGAGAGCAGAGACCCAGTACTTC. It is translated as CASSLEDISGRAETQYF.

In DNA, the CDR3 is TGCGCCAGCTGTCCAGCGGAGCTTTCGGATGAGCAGTTCTTC. Protein sequence: CASCPAELSDEQFF. The chain has TRBV5-1 and TRBJ2-1, with D perhaps matching TRBD2 (5 bases). Trimming left V 7 bases short and J 8 bases short, with 19 bases between. Per the germline V gene, CDR1 is SGHRS and CDR2 is YFSETQ. The CDR3 runs 14 residues.

CDR3 in DNA: TGCGCCAGCAGTGAGTCCGCGGGAGGGCCGGGCGAGCAGTACTTC. This gives the protein CASSESAGGPGEQYF. The chain recombines TRBV10-2 with TRBJ2-7; TRBD2 matches at 9 bases. From germline, CDR1 is WSHSY and CDR2 SAAADI. The CDR3 extends over 15 amino acids. J gave up 6 bases and V 0 bases, and 6 bases lay outside the gene matches.

This chain uses TRBV2 with TRBJ2-1; 12 positions match TRBD2. The CDR3 length is 15 residues. The V and J ends lost 3 bases and 8 bases, in that order; junction bases with no gene match: 5. Looked up from germline, CDR1 is SNHLY and CDR2 is FYNNEI. The chain's CDR3 is CASSDLAGGVDEQFF. CDR3 DNA sequence: TGTGCCAGCAGTGATCTAGCGGGAGGGGTAGATGAGCAGTTCTTC.

This clonotype was detected a few times. The CDR3 bases are TGTGCCAGCAGTTTATTTCCTAGCGTAACCTACAATGAGCAGTTCTTC. Its protein product is CASSLFPSVTYNEQFF. The V call is TRBV28, the J call TRBJ2-1; maybe TRBD2 (6 bases). Germline-derived CDR1 and CDR2 are MDHEN and SYDVKM. Trimming took 1 base from V and 2 from J, leaving 12 bases between them. The CDR3 totals 16 residues.

V usage is TRBV28 and J usage is TRBJ2-4; 8 bases map to TRBD1. With V trimmed by 4 bases and J by 2 bases, 10 bases remained unmatched. CDR1 and CDR2 (germline): MDHEN, SYDVKM. This CDR3 has 17 residues. CDR3 sequence reads: CASSSTGQGLTKNIQYF. CDR3 sequence (DNA): TGTGCCAGCAGTTCGACCGGACAGGGCCTGACCAAAAACATTCAGTACTTC.

The sample holds a few counts of this clonotype. The gene calls are TRBV9 and TRBJ1-1, with D perhaps TRBD1 (5 bases). The CDR3 is 13 residues long. Germline assignment: CDR1 SGDLS and CDR2 YYNGEE. The V gene lost 3 bases and the J gene lost 5 bases, with 11 bases spanning the gap. The CDR3 DNA is TGTGCCAGCAGCGCAGGACACAAAACTGAAGCTTTCTTT. This sequence encodes CASSAGHKTEAFF.

This clonotype has only one observation. The chain joins TRBV7-2 to TRBJ2-7, with D hard to call. The CDR3 sequence is 16 residues long. The germline V gene has CDR1 SGHTA and CDR2 FQGNSA. With 1 base removed from V and 6 bases from J, the gap between germline ends came to 19 bases. The CDR3, as DNA: TGTGCCAGCAGCTTAGTTTACGGTTTCGTCGCGGCCGAGCAGTACTTC. Protein sequence: CASSLVYGFVAAEQYF.

This clonotype was detected only a few times. This sequence joins TRBV20-1 and TRBJ2-3, with 15 bases identical to TRBD2. V gave up 0 bases and J gave up 1 base; unmatched junction bases: 5. CDR1 and CDR2 from the germline V gene are DFQATT and SNEGSKA (reference sequence). CDR3 length: 18 amino acids. CDR3: CSAREGTSGRKGTDTQYF. The DNA for the CDR3 is TGCAGTGCTAGAGAAGGGACTAGCGGGAGGAAAGGCACAGATACGCAGTATTTT.

V gene TRBV10-2 combines with J gene TRBJ2-5; maybe TRBD2 (6 bases). This CDR3 is 14 amino acids long. V lost 7 bases and J 5 bases, leaving 17 bases between the germline ends. The germline V gene encodes CDR1 WSHSY and CDR2 SAAADI. The CDR3 nucleotides are TGCGCCAGCAAGTCTGGAGGTGGGGGGGAGACCCAGTACTTC. Protein product: CASKSGGGGETQYF.

In this sample, this clonotype turned up a few times. The J gene is TRBJ2-1, the V gene TRBV20-1, with 8 positions matching TRBD2. There are 13 residues in the CDR3. The V gene's germline CDR1 is DFQATT and CDR2 SNEGSKA (reference sequence). V lost 5 bases, J lost 10 bases, and 10 bases stayed unmatched. CDR3 coding DNA: TGCAGTGCTGCCCGGACTGGCGGGGGGGAGCAGTTCTTC. Its protein product is CSAARTGGGEQFF.